A single sample gave rise to the 31 T cell receptor beta chains below, sequenced in a study of cytomegalovirus exposure and HLA in healthy donors. The PCR made use of 60 Vbeta and 13 Jbeta primers. The table came from immunoSEQ multiplex PCR; TCRdb's copy has only in-frame clones and leaves some out. Among about 100,000 clones listed, more than 70% were seen once. Sequenced input: PBMCs. The receptor set was obtained from a man in his thirties or forties in good health and CMV-seronegative.

CDR3 in amino acids: CAWSFIGAYEQYF. CDR3 in DNA: TGTGCCTGGAGTTTTATCGGGGCCTACGAGCAGTACTTC. The chain joins TRBV30 to TRBJ2-7; a possible D gene is TRBD2 (5 bases). The CDR3 is 13 residues long. Germline assignment: CDR1 GTSNPN and CDR2 SVGIG (reference sequence). With 2 bases removed from V and 2 bases from J, the gap between germline ends came to 10 bases. Together with reference TRBV30 and TRBJ2-7, the CDR3 gives the full variable domain: SQTIHQWPATLVQPVGSPLSLECTVEGTSNPNLYWYRQAAGRGLQLLFYSVGIGQISSEVPQNLSASRPQDRQFILSSKKLLLSDSGFYLCAWSFIGAYEQYFGPGTRLTVT.

The chain combines TRBV7-2 with TRBJ2-7; D is ambiguous. V lost 2 bases and J 2 bases, leaving 13 bases between the germline ends. The CDR3 is 15 residues long. Per germline, CDR1 SGHTA and CDR2 FQGNSA. The CDR3: CASSLNEIGPYEQYF. In DNA, the CDR3 is TGTGCCAGCAGCTTAAATGAGATTGGGCCCTACGAGCAGTACTTC. Together with reference TRBV7-2 and TRBJ2-7, the CDR3 gives the full variable domain: GAGVSQSPSNKVTEKGKDVELRCDPISGHTALYWYRQSLGQGLEFLIYFQGNSAPDKSGLPSDRFSAERTGGSVSTLTIQRTQQEDSAVYLCASSLNEIGPYEQYFGPGTRLTVT.

The chain joins TRBV9 to TRBJ1-1; TRBD1 aligns across 8 bases. The CDR3 extends over 15 amino acids. V was clipped by 4 bases and J by 4 bases; unmatched bases: 9. Per the germline V gene, CDR1 is SGDLS and CDR2 is YYNGEE. The CDR3 region has the DNA TGTGCCAGCAGCCCCACCGCGACAGGGGTCACTGAAGCTTTCTTT. Residues: CASSPTATGVTEAFF.

The chain couples TRBV28 to TRBJ1-5, with TRBD1 identical over 12 bases. CDR3 length: 17 amino acids. With V trimmed by 6 bases and J by 7 bases, 13 bases remained unmatched. Germline assignment: CDR1 MDHEN and CDR2 SYDVKM. This CDR3 reads CASSSGTGGAKSQPQHF. The CDR3 bases are TGTGCCAGCAGCTCGGGGACAGGGGGCGCAAAGAGCCAGCCCCAGCATTTT.

This rearrangement joins TRBV19 to TRBJ1-2, with 10 bases matching TRBD1. Germline V gene lookup returns CDR1 LNHDA and CDR2 SQIVND (reference sequence). J was trimmed by 4 bases and V by 6 bases; bases with no gene match: 11. CDR3 length: 16 residues. The CDR3 region has the DNA TGTGCCAGTAGCCGAGACCGGGACAGGGGCCCCTATGGCTACACCTTC. This gives the protein CASSRDRDRGPYGYTF.

The CDR3 DNA reads TGTGCCAGCAGCTTAGGGACAGGGACAGGGGCAAATCAGCCCCAGCATTTT. Its protein product is CASSLGTGTGANQPQHF. The chain links TRBV13 to TRBJ1-5; 10 nucleotides match TRBD1. Germline CDR1 is PRHDT and CDR2 is FYEKMQ (reference sequence). The V and J ends lost 0 bases and 4 bases, in that order; junction bases with no gene match: 6. The length of the CDR3 is 17 residues. The full variable domain, completed using reference TRBV13 and TRBJ1-5, is AAGVIQSPRHLIKEKRETATLKCYPIPRHDTVYWYQQGPGQDPQFLISFYEKMQSDKGSIPDRFSAQQFSDYHSELNMSSLELGDSALYFCASSLGTGTGANQPQHFGDGTRLSIL.

The V call is TRBV25-1, the J call TRBJ2-6; D is unresolved. The germline CDR1 and CDR2 sequences are MGHDK and SYGVNS. The CDR3 has 14 residues. V was pared by 5 bases and J by 5 bases, with 10 bases between. CDR3 sequence: CASSNGRRANVLTF. DNA of the CDR3: TGTGCCAGCAGTAACGGTAGAAGGGCCAACGTCCTGACTTTC. Supplemented by reference TRBV25-1 and TRBJ2-6, the full variable domain reads EADIYQTPRYLVIGTGKKITLECSQTMGHDKMYWYQQDPGMELHLIHYSYGVNSTEKGDLSSESTVSRIRTEHFPLTLESARPSHTSQYLCASSNGRRANVLTFGAGSRLTVL.

The rearrangement uses TRBV4-2 and TRBJ2-3, with D tentatively TRBD1 (5 bases). This CDR3 region has 15 residues. CDR1 and CDR2 (germline): LGHNA, YNFKEQ. V was clipped by 5 bases and J by 1 base, with 13 bases between them. The CDR3, as DNA: TGTGCCAGCAGCTCCACCCCCAGGGGCACAGATACGCAGTATTTT. This sequence encodes CASSSTPRGTDTQYF.

The V and J genes are TRBV30 and TRBJ2-7; D may be TRBD1 (6 bases). CDR1 GTSNPN and CDR2 SVGIG come from the germline V gene (reference sequence). The CDR3 spans 12 residues. V lost 7 bases and J 1 base, leaving 11 bases between the germline ends. DNA of the CDR3: TGTGCCTTCTCCCAGGGGTCCTACGAGCAGTACTTC. It translates to CAFSQGSYEQYF.

The chain's CDR3 is CASSDNPGGDTQYF. The CDR3 DNA sequence: TGTGCCAGCAGTGACAACCCGGGCGGGGATACGCAGTATTTT. The chain recombines TRBV6-4 with TRBJ2-3, with D perhaps TRBD2 (5 bases). The germline CDR1 and CDR2 sequences are MRHNA and SNTAGT. The CDR3 sequence is 14 residues long. V dropped 2 bases and J dropped 6 bases, with 12 bases sitting between them.

V and J are TRBV5-6 and TRBJ1-3; D is unresolved. This CDR3 has 17 amino acids. Trimming cost V 0 bases and J 0 bases, with 13 bases left between them. Looked up from germline, CDR1 is SGHDT and CDR2 is YYEEEE. CDR3 region: CASSLAAQAYSGNTIYF. CDR3 in DNA: TGTGCCAGCAGCTTGGCCGCTCAGGCCTACTCTGGAAACACCATATATTTT.

The V call is TRBV7-8, the J call TRBJ2-7; TRBD1 is a possible D gene (6 bases). The germline CDR1 and CDR2 sequences are SGHVS and FQNEAQ. The CDR3 has 15 residues. V was clipped by 5 bases and J by 1 base, with 15 bases between them. CDR3 bases: TGTGCCAGCAGCCAAGGACAGACCACATCCTACGAGCAGTACTTC. Amino acid sequence: CASSQGQTTSYEQYF.

The chain is built from TRBV10-2 and TRBJ2-5; TRBD1 is a possible D gene (6 bases). The V and J ends lost 0 bases and 2 bases respectively, with 13 bases between them. The CDR3 consists of 16 residues. Germline values: CDR1 WSHSY, CDR2 SAAADI. In DNA, the CDR3 is TGCGCCAGCAGTGAGTCGGGGCAGGGGCCTCAAGAGACCCAGTACTTC. It is translated as CASSESGQGPQETQYF.

The chain uses TRBV9 and TRBJ2-2, with D possibly being TRBD2 (5 bases). This CDR3 has 16 amino acids. The V gene lost 3 bases and the J gene lost 6 bases, with 18 bases spanning the gap. Germline V lookup: CDR1 SGDLS, CDR2 YYNGEE. The CDR3 DNA sequence: TGTGCCAGCAGCGGAGAGGGTGGGAGCGACGCCGGGGAGCTGTTTTTT. It encodes CASSGEGGSDAGELFF.

The chain carries TRBV29-1 and TRBJ1-1; 9 positions agree with TRBD1. The CDR3 extends over 14 amino acids. V shed 4 bases and J 8 bases; nucleotides not matched to a gene: 11. Looked up from germline, CDR1 is SQVTM and CDR2 is ANQGSEA. The CDR3 here is CSVVKGQGLREAFF. The CDR3 DNA reads TGCAGCGTTGTCAAGGGACAGGGCCTAAGGGAAGCTTTCTTT.

The gene calls are TRBV27 and TRBJ2-1; the D is unclear. The V gene lost 5 bases and the J gene lost 6 bases, with 11 bases spanning the gap. The CDR3 totals 13 residues. CDR1 is MNHEY and CDR2 is SMNVEV in the germline V gene (reference sequence). The CDR3 coding sequence is TGTGCCAGCAGTATAACAGCCGCCAATGAGCAGTTCTTC. Residues: CASSITAANEQFF.

V and J are TRBV5-1 and TRBJ2-6; 10 bases align to TRBD1. Germline CDR1 and CDR2: SGHRS and YFSETQ. This CDR3 has 18 amino acids. The V segment lost 7 bases and the J segment 1 base; nucleotides outside the gene matches: 11. CDR3 sequence: CASELGGTGASGANVLTF. The CDR3 region has the DNA TGCGCCAGCGAACTTGGAGGGACAGGGGCGTCTGGGGCCAACGTCCTGACTTTC.

The chain combines TRBV15 with TRBJ1-5; D gene unclear. Trimming stripped 0 bases from V and 2 bases from J, with 14 bases between. This CDR3 contains 17 residues. Germline CDR1 and CDR2: LNHNV and YYDKDF (reference sequence). CDR3 sequence reads: CATSREFVGDGNQPQHF. The CDR3 region has the DNA TGTGCCACCAGCAGAGAATTTGTGGGCGACGGCAATCAGCCCCAGCATTTT. Combining the CDR3 with reference TRBV15 and TRBJ1-5 gives the whole variable domain DAMVIQNPRYQVTQFGKPVTLSCSQTLNHNVMYWYQQKSSQAPKLLFHYYDKDFNNEADTPDNFQSRRPNTSFCFLDIRSPGLGDTAMYLCATSREFVGDGNQPQHFGDGTRLSIL.

The V call is TRBV27, the J call TRBJ1-5; the D is unclear. The germline V gene has CDR1 MNHEY and CDR2 SMNVEV (reference sequence). The CDR3 is 14 amino acids. V shed 2 bases and J shed 5 bases, with 10 bases lying between them. This chain's CDR3 is CASSLIAGDQPQHF. For the CDR3, the DNA is TGTGCCAGCAGTTTAATAGCGGGCGATCAGCCCCAGCATTTT.

The V gene is TRBV30, the J gene TRBJ2-7; the match to TRBD1 covers 9 bases. The CDR3 is 15 residues long. Looked up from germline, CDR1 is GTSNPN and CDR2 is SVGIG (reference sequence). V lost 0 bases, J lost 2 bases, and 5 bases stayed unmatched. The CDR3 DNA sequence: TGTGCCTGGAGTGTACGTTGGACAGGGGCCTACGAGCAGTACTTC. Its protein is CAWSVRWTGAYEQYF.

In this sample, this clone turned up once. This chain joins TRBV29-1 and TRBJ1-4; D may be TRBD1 (6 bases). Trimming took 3 bases from V and 10 from J, leaving 15 bases between them. The CDR3 length is 13 residues. The germline CDR1 and CDR2 sequences are SQVTM and ANQGSEA. As DNA, the CDR3 is TGCAGCGTTGACTTTCAGGGGTCCGGAAAACTGTTTTTT. Its protein product is CSVDFQGSGKLFF.

This chain joins TRBV6-5 and TRBJ2-1, with 9 nucleotides matching TRBD1. Germline loops: CDR1 MNHEY, CDR2 SVGAGI. The V and J ends lost 0 bases and 7 bases, in that order; junction bases with no gene match: 4. The CDR3 sequence is 15 residues long. The CDR3 DNA reads TGTGCCAGCAGTTACTCGAGGACAGGGGTTAATGAGCAGTTCTTC. This translates into CASSYSRTGVNEQFF.

The chain uses TRBV6-5 and TRBJ1-1, with D perhaps matching TRBD1 (6 bases). The V end lost 5 bases, the J end lost 0 bases, and 13 bases lay between the germline ends. The CDR3 runs to 15 residues. CDR1 MNHEY and CDR2 SVGAGI come from the germline V gene. CDR3 sequence reads: CASSLTGNLNTEAFF. CDR3 nucleotides: TGTGCCAGCAGTCTCACAGGGAACCTGAACACTGAAGCTTTCTTT.

The rearrangement joins TRBV6-6 to TRBJ1-2; D ambiguous. This CDR3 region has 14 residues. Looked up from germline, CDR1 is MNHNY and CDR2 is SVGAGI (reference sequence). Trimming removed 2 bases from V and 3 bases from J, with 10 bases in between. The chain's CDR3 is CASSYPGSYYGYTF. CDR3 in DNA: TGTGCCAGCAGTTACCCCGGGAGCTACTATGGCTACACCTTC.

This clone occurred a few times. The chain uses TRBV7-9 and TRBJ2-5; no clear D gene. Looked up from germline, CDR1 is SEHNR and CDR2 is FQNEAQ (reference sequence). V gave up 5 bases and J gave up 7 bases, with 8 bases separating them. The CDR3 has 11 amino acids. The CDR3 nucleotides read TGTGCCAGCAGCCTTTCCGGGACCCAGTACTTC. Translating gives CASSLSGTQYF.

The chain links TRBV6-5 to TRBJ1-1; weak D call: TRBD1 (5 bases). Germline CDR1 MNHEY, CDR2 SVGAGI. The V end was cut by 6 bases, the J end by 3 bases, with 11 bases between. This CDR3 spans 13 amino acids. CDR3 DNA: TGTGCCAGCAGACGCAGGGAGGACACTGAAGCTTTCTTT. Translation: CASRRREDTEAFF.

The rearrangement joins TRBV2 to TRBJ2-1; 7 bases match TRBD2. With V trimmed by 6 bases and J by 4 bases, 9 bases remained unmatched. CDR1 SNHLY and CDR2 FYNNEI come from the germline V gene. The CDR3 is 15 residues long. The CDR3 bases are TGTGCCAGCAGGAGGGACTACCAGGAGTACAATGAGCAGTTCTTC. Translation gives CASRRDYQEYNEQFF.

The chain carries TRBV9 and TRBJ1-4; possible D gene TRBD1, 6 bases. CDR3 length: 14 residues. CDR1 and CDR2 from the germline V gene are SGDLS and YYNGEE. V lost 3 bases and J lost 6, with 12 bases in between. This chain's CDR3 is CASSETGYHEKLFF. For the CDR3, the DNA is TGTGCCAGCAGCGAGACAGGCTACCATGAAAAACTGTTTTTT.

This chain connects TRBV2 to TRBJ2-5, with 7 bases aligning to TRBD2. V shed 7 bases, J shed 11 bases, and the junction held 13 bases outside the gene matches. There are 13 residues in the CDR3. CDR1 is SNHLY, CDR2 FYNNEI, per germline. The CDR3 protein is CASTHTKAGEQYF. The CDR3, as DNA: TGTGCCAGCACGCACACAAAGGCGGGGGAGCAGTACTTC. Looking up the rest from reference TRBV2 and TRBJ2-5 gives the full variable domain: EPEVTQTPSHQVTQMGQEVILRCVPISNHLYFYWYRQILGQKVEFLVSFYNNEISEKSEIFDDQFSVERPDGSNFTLKIRSTKLEDSAMYFCASTHTKAGEQYFGPGTRLLVL.

The V gene is TRBV27, the J gene TRBJ1-4, with TRBD1 matching 7 bases. J gave up 5 bases and V 5 bases, and 8 bases lay outside the gene matches. The CDR3 is 15 amino acids. Per germline, CDR1 MNHEY and CDR2 SMNVEV (reference sequence). The CDR3: CASSPTGRRNEKLFF. The CDR3 bases are TGTGCCAGCAGTCCGACAGGGCGACGAAATGAAAAACTGTTTTTT.

The CDR3 reads CASSPAQMDTEAFF. The CDR3 nucleotides read TGTGCCAGCTCACCAGCCCAGATGGACACTGAAGCTTTCTTT. The gene calls are TRBV18 and TRBJ1-1; D gene uncertain. The CDR3 runs to 14 residues. Trimming removed 2 bases at V and 3 bases at J, with 10 bases between. The V gene's germline CDR1 is KGHSH and CDR2 LQKENI. Looking up the rest from reference TRBV18 and TRBJ1-1 gives the full variable domain: NAGVMQNPRHLVRRRGQEARLRCSPMKGHSHVYWYRQLPEEGLKFMVYLQKENIIDESGMPKERFSAEFPKEGPSILRIQQVVRGDSAAYFCASSPAQMDTEAFFGQGTRLTVV.